The T cell receptor (beta chain) described here comes from a study of blood T cell repertoires in COVID-19. Study-wide background: Sites across the United States, Italy and Spain contributed samples from acute and convalescent COVID-19. T cells, B-cell-depleted T cells, or PBMCs provided the cDNA or gDNA that served as material.

How the authors handled the data: Nucleated cell number was recorded as an estimate derived from reference gene primer amplification. Data came from immunoSEQ multiplex PCR; TCRdb stores just in-frame clones and leaves some out. D and trimming were read from the DNA, whereas the V and J calls and clone size are those reported in that table. Of about 270,000 clones in the sample, roughly 86% are singletons; the top ten hold around 9.1%. This CDR3 is built from 18 residues. Germline loops: CDR1 MNHEY, CDR2 SMNVEV (reference sequence). The ends were cut back, 3 bases at V and 2 bases at J, with 20 bases in the middle.

The chain combines TRBV27 with TRBJ1-5, with TRBD1 as a possible D gene (6 bases). Sequenced: peripheral blood. The TCR sequence derives from a man aged 40-55 years who had recovered from COVID-19. The CDR3 DNA sequence: TGTGCCAGCAGTTTTTTAGCGTCACAGGGTTTAGGCAATCAGCCCCAGCATTTT. Translated, it gives CASSFLASQGLGNQPQHF.